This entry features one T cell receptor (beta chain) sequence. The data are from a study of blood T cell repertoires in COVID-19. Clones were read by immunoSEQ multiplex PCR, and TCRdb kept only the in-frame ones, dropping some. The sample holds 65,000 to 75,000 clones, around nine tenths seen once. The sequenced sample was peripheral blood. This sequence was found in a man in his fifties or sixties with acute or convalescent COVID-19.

CDR3 bases: TGTGCCAGCAGTGTTCGGGGGAGACGAACTAATGAAAAACTGTTTTTT. This encodes CASSVRGRRTNEKLFF. This chain joins TRBV2 and TRBJ1-4; D is possibly TRBD1 (5 bases). CDR3 length: 16 residues. Germline lookup yields CDR1 SNHLY and CDR2 FYNNEI. The V end was cut by 4 bases, the J end by 1 base, with 13 bases between.